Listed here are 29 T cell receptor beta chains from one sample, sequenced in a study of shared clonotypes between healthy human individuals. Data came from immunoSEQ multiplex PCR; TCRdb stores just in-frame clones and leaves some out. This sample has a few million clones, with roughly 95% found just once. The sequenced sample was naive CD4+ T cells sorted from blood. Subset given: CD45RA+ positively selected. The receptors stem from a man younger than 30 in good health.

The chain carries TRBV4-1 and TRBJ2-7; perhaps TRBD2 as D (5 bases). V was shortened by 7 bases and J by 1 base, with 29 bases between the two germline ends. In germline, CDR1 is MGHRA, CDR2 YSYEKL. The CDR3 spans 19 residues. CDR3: CASTPTKDGKADSSYEQYF. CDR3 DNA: TGCGCCAGCACGCCCACTAAGGACGGAAAAGCGGACTCTTCCTACGAGCAGTACTTC.

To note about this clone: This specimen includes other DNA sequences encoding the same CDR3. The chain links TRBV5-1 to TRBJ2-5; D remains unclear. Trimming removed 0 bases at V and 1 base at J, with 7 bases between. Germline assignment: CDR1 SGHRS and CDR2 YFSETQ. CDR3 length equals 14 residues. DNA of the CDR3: TGCGCCAGCAGCTTGGGGCCTACCCAAGAGACCCAGTACTTC. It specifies CASSLGPTQETQYF.

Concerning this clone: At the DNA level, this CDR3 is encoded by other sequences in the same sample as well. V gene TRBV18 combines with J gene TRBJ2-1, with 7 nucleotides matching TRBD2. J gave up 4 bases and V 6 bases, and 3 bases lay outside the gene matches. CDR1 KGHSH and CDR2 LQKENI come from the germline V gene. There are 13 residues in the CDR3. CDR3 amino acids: CASSPGGYNEQFF. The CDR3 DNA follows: TGTGCCAGCTCGCCCGGGGGGTACAATGAGCAGTTCTTC.

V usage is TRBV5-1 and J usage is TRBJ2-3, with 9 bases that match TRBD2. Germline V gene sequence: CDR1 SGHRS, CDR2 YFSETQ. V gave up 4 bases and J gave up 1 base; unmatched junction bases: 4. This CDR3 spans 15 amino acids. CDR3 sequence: CASSPSGDRTDTQYF. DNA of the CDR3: TGCGCCAGCAGCCCTAGCGGGGACCGCACAGATACGCAGTATTTT.

Written as DNA, the CDR3 is TGTGCCAGCAGCAACCCCCCCTGGCAGCCCTTGAATTCACCCCTCCACTTT. The encoded protein is CASSNPPWQPLNSPLHF. This sequence joins TRBV21-1 and TRBJ1-6. TRBV21-1 is listed as a pseudogene. This CDR3 has 17 amino acids.

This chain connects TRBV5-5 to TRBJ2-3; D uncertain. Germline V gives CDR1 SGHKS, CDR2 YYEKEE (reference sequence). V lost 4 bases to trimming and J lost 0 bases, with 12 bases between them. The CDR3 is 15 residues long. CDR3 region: CASSLRPFSTDTQYF. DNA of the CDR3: TGTGCCAGCAGCCTGAGGCCGTTTAGCACAGATACGCAGTATTTT.

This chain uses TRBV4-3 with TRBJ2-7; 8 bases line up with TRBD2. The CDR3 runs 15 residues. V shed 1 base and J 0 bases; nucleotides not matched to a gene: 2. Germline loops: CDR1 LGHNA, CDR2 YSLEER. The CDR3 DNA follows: TGCGCCAGCAGCCAAGGGACTAGCTCCTCCTACGAGCAGTACTTC. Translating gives CASSQGTSSSYEQYF.

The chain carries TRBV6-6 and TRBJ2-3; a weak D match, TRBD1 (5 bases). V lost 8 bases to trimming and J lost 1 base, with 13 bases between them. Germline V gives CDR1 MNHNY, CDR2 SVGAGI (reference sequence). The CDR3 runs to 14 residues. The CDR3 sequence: CASGASQRTDTQYF. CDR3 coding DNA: TGTGCCAGCGGGGCTAGTCAACGCACAGATACGCAGTATTTT.

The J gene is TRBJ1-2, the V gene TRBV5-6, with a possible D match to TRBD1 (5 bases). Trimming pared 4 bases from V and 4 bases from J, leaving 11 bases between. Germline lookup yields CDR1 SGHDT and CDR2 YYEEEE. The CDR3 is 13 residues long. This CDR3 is CASSQGPSYGYTF. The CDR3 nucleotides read TGTGCCAGCAGCCAGGGACCGTCCTATGGCTACACCTTC.

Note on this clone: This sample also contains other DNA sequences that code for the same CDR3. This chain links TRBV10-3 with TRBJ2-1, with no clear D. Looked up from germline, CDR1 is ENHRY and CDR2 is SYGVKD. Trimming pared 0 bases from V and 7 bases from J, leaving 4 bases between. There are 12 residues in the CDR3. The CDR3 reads CAISESGNEQFF. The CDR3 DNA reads TGTGCCATCAGTGAGTCTGGGAATGAGCAGTTCTTC.

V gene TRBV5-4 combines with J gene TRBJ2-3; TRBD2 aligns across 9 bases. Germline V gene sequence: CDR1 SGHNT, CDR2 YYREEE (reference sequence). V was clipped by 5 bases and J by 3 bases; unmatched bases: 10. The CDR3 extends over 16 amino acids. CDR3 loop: CASRSAVTSGTDTQYF. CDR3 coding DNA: TGTGCCAGCAGGTCGGCGGTCACTAGCGGGACAGATACGCAGTATTTT.

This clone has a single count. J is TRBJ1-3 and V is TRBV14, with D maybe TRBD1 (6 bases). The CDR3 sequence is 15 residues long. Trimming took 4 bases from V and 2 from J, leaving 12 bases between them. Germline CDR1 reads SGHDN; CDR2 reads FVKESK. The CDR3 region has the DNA TGTGCCAGCAGCCCCAGGGGCCAGCCTGGAAACACCATATATTTT. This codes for CASSPRGQPGNTIYF.

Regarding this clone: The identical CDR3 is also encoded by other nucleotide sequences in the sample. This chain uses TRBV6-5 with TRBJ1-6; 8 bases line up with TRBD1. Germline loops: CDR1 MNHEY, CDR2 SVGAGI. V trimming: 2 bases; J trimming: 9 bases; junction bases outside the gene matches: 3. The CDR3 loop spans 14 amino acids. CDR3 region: CASSYSTGGSPLHF. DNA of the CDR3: TGTGCCAGCAGTTACAGTACAGGGGGTTCACCCCTCCACTTT.

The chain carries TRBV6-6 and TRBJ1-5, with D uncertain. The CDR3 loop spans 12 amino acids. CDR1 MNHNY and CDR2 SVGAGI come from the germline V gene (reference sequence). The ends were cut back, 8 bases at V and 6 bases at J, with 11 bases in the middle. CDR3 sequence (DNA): TGTGCCAGCGCCACGAGGAGTCAGCCCCAGCATTTT. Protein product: CASATRSQPQHF.

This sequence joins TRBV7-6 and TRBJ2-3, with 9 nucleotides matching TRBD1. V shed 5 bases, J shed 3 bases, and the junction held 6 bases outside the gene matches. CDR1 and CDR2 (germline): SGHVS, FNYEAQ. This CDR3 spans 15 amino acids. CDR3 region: CASSRGTGFTDTQYF. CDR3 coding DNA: TGTGCCAGCAGCCGCGGGACAGGGTTTACAGATACGCAGTATTTT. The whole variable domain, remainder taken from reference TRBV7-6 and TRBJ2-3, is GAGVSQSPRYKVTKRGQDVALRCDPISGHVSLYWYRQALGQGPEFLTYFNYEAQQDKSGLPNDRFSAERPEGSISTLTIQRTEQRDSAMYRCASSRGTGFTDTQYFGPGTRLTVL.

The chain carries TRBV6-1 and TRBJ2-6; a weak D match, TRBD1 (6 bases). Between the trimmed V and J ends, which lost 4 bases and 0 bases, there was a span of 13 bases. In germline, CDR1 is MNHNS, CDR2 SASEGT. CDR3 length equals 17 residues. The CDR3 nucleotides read TGTGCCAGCAGTGGAAGGGGGATGCCCTCTGGGGCCAACGTCCTGACTTTC. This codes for CASSGRGMPSGANVLTF.

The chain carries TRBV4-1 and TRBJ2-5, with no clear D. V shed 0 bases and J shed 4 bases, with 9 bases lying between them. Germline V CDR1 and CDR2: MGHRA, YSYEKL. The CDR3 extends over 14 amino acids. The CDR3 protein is CASSQDAAIETQYF. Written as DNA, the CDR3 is TGCGCCAGCAGCCAAGATGCGGCTATAGAGACCCAGTACTTC.

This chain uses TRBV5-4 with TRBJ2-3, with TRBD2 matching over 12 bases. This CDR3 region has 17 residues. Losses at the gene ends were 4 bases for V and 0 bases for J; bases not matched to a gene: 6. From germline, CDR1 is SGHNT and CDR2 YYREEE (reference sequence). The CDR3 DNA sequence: TGTGCCAGCAGCGCACTGGGGACTAGCGGGAGCACAGATACGCAGTATTTT. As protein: CASSALGTSGSTDTQYF.

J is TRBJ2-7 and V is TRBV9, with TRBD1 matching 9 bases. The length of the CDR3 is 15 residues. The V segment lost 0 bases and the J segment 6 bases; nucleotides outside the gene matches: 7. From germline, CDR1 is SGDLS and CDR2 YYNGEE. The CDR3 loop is CASSVDLGQGSEQYF. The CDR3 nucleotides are TGTGCCAGCAGCGTAGACTTGGGACAGGGCTCCGAGCAGTACTTC.

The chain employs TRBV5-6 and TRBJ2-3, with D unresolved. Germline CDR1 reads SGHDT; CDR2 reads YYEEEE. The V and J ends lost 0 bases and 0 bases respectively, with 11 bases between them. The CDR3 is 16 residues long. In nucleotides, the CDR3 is TGTGCCAGCAGCTTGGCTGTTACAGTAAGCACAGATACGCAGTATTTT. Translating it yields CASSLAVTVSTDTQYF. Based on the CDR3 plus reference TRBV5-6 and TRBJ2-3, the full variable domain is DAGVTQSPTHLIKTRGQQVTLRCSPKSGHDTVSWYQQALGQGPQFIFQYYEEEERQRGNFPDRFSGHQFPNYSSELNVNALLLGDSALYLCASSLAVTVSTDTQYFGPGTRLTVL.

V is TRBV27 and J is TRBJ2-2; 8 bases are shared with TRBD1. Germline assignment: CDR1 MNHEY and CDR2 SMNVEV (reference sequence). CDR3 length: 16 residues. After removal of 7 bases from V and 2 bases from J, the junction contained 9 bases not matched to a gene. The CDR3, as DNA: TGTGCCAGCACCCTGAGGGCAGGGGGCAACACCGGGGAGCTGTTTTTT. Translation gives CASTLRAGGNTGELFF.

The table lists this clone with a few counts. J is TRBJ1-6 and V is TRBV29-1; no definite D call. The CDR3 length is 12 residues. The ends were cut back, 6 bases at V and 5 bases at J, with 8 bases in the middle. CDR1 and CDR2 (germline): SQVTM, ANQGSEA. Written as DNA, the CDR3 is TGCAGCGTAAGAGCTAATAATTCACCCCTCCACTTT. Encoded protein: CSVRANNSPLHF.

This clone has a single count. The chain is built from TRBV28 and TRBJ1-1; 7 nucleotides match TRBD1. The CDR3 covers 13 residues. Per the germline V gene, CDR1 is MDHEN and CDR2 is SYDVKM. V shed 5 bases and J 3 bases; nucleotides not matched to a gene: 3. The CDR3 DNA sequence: TGTGCCAGCAGTGGGACAGACTACACTGAAGCTTTCTTT. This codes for CASSGTDYTEAFF.

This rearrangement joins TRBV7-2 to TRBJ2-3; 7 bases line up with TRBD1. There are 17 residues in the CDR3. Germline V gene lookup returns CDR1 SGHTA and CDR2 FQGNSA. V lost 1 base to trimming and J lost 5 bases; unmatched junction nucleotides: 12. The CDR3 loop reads CASSLGIRGQTIDTQYF. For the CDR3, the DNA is TGTGCCAGCAGCTTAGGCATCCGGGGACAGACTATAGATACGCAGTATTTT.

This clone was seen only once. The CDR3 here is CASSLRVTQGVADTQYF. The CDR3 DNA reads as TGTGCCAGCAGTTTACGGGTCACACAGGGCGTGGCAGATACGCAGTATTTT. The chain joins TRBV28 to TRBJ2-3, with D tentatively TRBD1 (6 bases). Germline CDR1 reads MDHEN; CDR2 reads SYDVKM. The V and J ends lost 2 bases and 4 bases respectively, with 19 bases between them. The CDR3 contains 17 residues.

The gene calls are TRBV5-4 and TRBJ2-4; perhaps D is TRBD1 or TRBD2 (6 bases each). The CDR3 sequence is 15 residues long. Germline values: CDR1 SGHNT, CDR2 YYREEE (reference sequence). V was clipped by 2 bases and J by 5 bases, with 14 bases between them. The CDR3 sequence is CASSFSGGGQNIQYF. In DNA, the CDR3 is TGTGCCAGCAGCTTTTCCGGGGGCGGACAAAACATTCAGTACTTC.

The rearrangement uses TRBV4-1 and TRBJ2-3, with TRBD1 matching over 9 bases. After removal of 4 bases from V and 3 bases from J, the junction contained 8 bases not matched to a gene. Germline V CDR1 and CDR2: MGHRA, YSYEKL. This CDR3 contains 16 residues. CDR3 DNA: TGCGCCAGCAGCCTAGGACAGACAGGGGGGACAGATACGCAGTATTTT. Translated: CASSLGQTGGTDTQYF.

CDR3 nucleotides: TGTGCCAACCTCACAGGTTTCAACTATGGCTACACCTTC. It specifies CANLTGFNYGYTF. This chain uses TRBV6-5 with TRBJ1-2, with D possibly matching TRBD1 (5 bases). Trimming shortened V by 10 bases and J by 2 bases, and 14 bases separated the two germline ends. This CDR3 has 13 residues. CDR1 and CDR2 (germline): MNHEY, SVGAGI.

In DNA form, the CDR3 reads TGTGCCTGGAGTTGGATCGGGACTAACTATGGCTACACCTTC. This encodes CAWSWIGTNYGYTF. This rearrangement joins TRBV30 to TRBJ1-2; D is undetermined. V was cut by 2 bases and J by 0 bases, with 10 bases left in between. Germline CDR1 reads GTSNPN; CDR2 reads SVGIG (reference sequence). The CDR3 runs to 14 residues.